Shown below are 6 T cell receptor beta chains from a single sample sequenced in a study of cytomegalovirus exposure and HLA in healthy donors. The table came from immunoSEQ multiplex PCR; TCRdb's copy has only in-frame clones and leaves some out. The table records under 300,000 clones, 90% of them present only once. The sample comprised PBMCs. The receptors were gathered from a woman aged 18-29 years in good health and CMV-seronegative.

The chain combines TRBV6-1 with TRBJ2-1, with a weak D call TRBD1 (5 bases). The germline gives CDR1 MNHNS, CDR2 SASEGT. The V end lost 6 bases, the J end lost 5 bases, and 14 bases lay between the germline ends. The CDR3 spans 14 residues. The CDR3: CASRLTVSNNEQFF. The CDR3 DNA reads TGTGCCAGCAGGTTGACAGTATCGAACAATGAGCAGTTCTTC.

The chain is built from TRBV18 and TRBJ2-7; TRBD1 might be the D (5 bases). The length of the CDR3 is 16 residues. Germline V gene data show CDR1 as KGHSH and CDR2 as LQKENI. The V and J ends lost 3 bases and 3 bases respectively, with 18 bases between them. CDR3 residues: CASSPQEPGLSYEQYF. CDR3 nucleotides: TGTGCCAGCTCACCTCAAGAGCCAGGGCTCAGCTACGAGCAGTACTTC.

This chain uses TRBV6-4 with TRBJ2-2, with D uncertain. Germline CDR1 is MRHNA and CDR2 is SNTAGT. This CDR3 has 14 residues. The V end was cut by 3 bases, the J end by 4 bases, with 9 bases between. The CDR3 spells CASSESDLTGELFF. CDR3 sequence (DNA): TGTGCCAGCAGTGAGAGCGACCTCACCGGGGAGCTGTTTTTT.

CDR3 protein: CATSTVQGTDTQYF. The CDR3 bases are TGTGCCACCAGCACAGTGCAGGGAACAGATACGCAGTATTTT. The V gene is TRBV15, the J gene TRBJ2-3; TRBD1 is a possible D gene (5 bases). Trimming cost V 4 bases and J 3 bases, with 11 bases left between them. The length of the CDR3 is 14 residues. Germline assignment: CDR1 LNHNV and CDR2 YYDKDF (reference sequence). The variable domain in full, with the rest retrieved from reference TRBV15 and TRBJ2-3, is DAMVIQNPRYQVTQFGKPVTLSCSQTLNHNVMYWYQQKSSQAPKLLFHYYDKDFNNEADTPDNFQSRRPNTSFCFLDIRSPGLGDTAMYLCATSTVQGTDTQYFGPGTRLTVL.

The chain combines TRBV11-2 with TRBJ2-7; 10 bases align to TRBD2. The CDR3 is made up of 15 amino acids. The germline V gene encodes CDR1 SGHAT and CDR2 FQNNGV. V lost 1 base to trimming and J lost 6 bases; unmatched junction nucleotides: 6. CDR3 amino acids: CASSLAASGGREQYF. The CDR3 nucleotides are TGTGCCAGCAGCTTAGCGGCTAGCGGGGGCCGCGAGCAGTACTTC. Based on the CDR3 plus reference TRBV11-2 and TRBJ2-7, the full variable domain is EAGVAQSPRYKIIEKRQSVAFWCNPISGHATLYWYQQILGQGPKLLIQFQNNGVVDDSQLPKDRFSAERLKGVDSTLKIQPAKLEDSAVYLCASSLAASGGREQYFGPGTRLTVT.

The J gene is TRBJ2-5, the V gene TRBV10-2, with D maybe TRBD2 (5 bases). The CDR3 runs to 13 residues. The germline gives CDR1 WSHSY, CDR2 SAAADI. V dropped 6 bases and J dropped 5 bases, with 13 bases sitting between them. The CDR3 reads CASRNRGSETQYF. CDR3 nucleotide sequence: TGCGCCAGCAGGAATCGGGGTTCGGAGACCCAGTACTTC.